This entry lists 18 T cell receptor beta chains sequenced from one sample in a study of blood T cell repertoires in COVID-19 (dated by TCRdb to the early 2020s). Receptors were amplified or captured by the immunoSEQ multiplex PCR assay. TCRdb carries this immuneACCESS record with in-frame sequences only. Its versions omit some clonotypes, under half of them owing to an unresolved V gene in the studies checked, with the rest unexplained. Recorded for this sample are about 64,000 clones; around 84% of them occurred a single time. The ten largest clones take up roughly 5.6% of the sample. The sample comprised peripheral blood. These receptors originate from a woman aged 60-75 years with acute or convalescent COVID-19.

CDR3 loop: CASSSAGAGGETQYF. DNA for the CDR3: TGTGCCAGCAGCTCCGCGGGGGCCGGGGGGGAGACCCAGTACTTC. The chain has TRBV27 and TRBJ2-5; the D gene is possibly TRBD2 (7 bases). The CDR3 is made up of 15 amino acids. The germline CDR1 and CDR2 sequences are MNHEY and SMNVEV (reference sequence). Trimming took 6 bases from V and 5 from J, leaving 19 bases between them.

The CDR3 reads CASSSGGGGTDTQYF. CDR3 coding DNA: TGTGCCAGCAGCTCAGGGGGCGGAGGCACAGATACGCAGTATTTT. J is TRBJ2-3 and V is TRBV5-6; 8 bases agree with TRBD1. This CDR3 comprises 15 residues. From germline, CDR1 is SGHDT and CDR2 YYEEEE. The junction had 4 bases not matched to a gene; V was cut back by 3 bases and J by 1 base.

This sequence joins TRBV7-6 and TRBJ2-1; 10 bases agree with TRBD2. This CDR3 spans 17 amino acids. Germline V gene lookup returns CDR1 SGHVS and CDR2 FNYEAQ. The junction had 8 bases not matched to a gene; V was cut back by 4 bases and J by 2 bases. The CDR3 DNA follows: TGTGCCAGCAGCTCGAGGCTAACTAGCGGGGCCTACAATGAGCAGTTCTTC. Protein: CASSSRLTSGAYNEQFF. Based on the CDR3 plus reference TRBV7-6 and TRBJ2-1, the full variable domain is GAGVSQSPRYKVTKRGQDVALRCDPISGHVSLYWYRQALGQGPEFLTYFNYEAQQDKSGLPNDRFSAERPEGSISTLTIQRTEQRDSAMYRCASSSRLTSGAYNEQFFGPGTRLTVL.

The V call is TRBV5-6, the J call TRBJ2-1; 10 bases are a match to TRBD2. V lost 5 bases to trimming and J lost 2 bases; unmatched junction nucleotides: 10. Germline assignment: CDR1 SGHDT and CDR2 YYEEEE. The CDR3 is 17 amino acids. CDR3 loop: CASSPGLAAQAYNEQFF. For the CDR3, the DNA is TGTGCCAGCAGTCCCGGACTAGCGGCCCAAGCCTACAATGAGCAGTTCTTC.

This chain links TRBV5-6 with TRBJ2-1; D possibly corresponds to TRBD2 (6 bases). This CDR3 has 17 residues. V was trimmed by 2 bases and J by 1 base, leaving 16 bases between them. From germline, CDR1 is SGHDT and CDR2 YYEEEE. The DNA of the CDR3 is TGTGCCAGCAGCTTTGGAAGGAGGGCGCGTTCCTACAATGAGCAGTTCTTC. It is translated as CASSFGRRARSYNEQFF.

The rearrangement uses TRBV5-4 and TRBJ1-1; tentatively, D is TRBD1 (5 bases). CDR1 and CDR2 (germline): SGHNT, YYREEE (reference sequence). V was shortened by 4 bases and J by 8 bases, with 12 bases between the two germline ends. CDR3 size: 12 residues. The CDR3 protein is CASSERQSEAFF. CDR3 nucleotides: TGTGCCAGCAGCGAAAGACAGAGCGAAGCTTTCTTT. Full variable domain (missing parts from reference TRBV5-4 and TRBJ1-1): ETGVTQSPTHLIKTRGQQVTLRCSSQSGHNTVSWYQQALGQGPQFIFQYYREEENGRGNFPPRFSGLQFPNYSSELNVNALELDDSALYLCASSERQSEAFFGQGTRLTVV.

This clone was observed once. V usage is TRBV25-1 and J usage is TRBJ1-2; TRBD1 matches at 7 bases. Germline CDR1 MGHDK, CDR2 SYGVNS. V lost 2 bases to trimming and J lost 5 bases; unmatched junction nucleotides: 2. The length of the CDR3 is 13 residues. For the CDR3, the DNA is TGTGCCAGCAGTGAAGGACAGGCTTATGGCTACACCTTC. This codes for CASSEGQAYGYTF.

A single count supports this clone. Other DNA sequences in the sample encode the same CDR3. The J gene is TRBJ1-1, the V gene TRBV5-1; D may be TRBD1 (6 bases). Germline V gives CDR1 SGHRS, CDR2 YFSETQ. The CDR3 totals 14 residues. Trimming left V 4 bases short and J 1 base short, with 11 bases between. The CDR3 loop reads CASSRGQSNTEAFF. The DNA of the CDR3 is TGCGCCAGCAGCAGAGGACAGTCGAACACTGAAGCTTTCTTT.

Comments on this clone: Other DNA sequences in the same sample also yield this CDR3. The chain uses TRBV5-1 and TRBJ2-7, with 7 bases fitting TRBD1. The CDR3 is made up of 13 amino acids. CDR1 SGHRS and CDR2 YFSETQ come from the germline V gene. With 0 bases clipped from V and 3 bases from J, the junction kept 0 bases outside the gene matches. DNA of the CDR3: TGCGCCAGCAGCTTGGACAGGGGCTACGAGCAGTACTTC. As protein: CASSLDRGYEQYF.

CDR3 in DNA: TGCGCCAGCAGGGGGCGGGGCGGCAATCAGCCCCAGCATTTT. Encoded protein: CASRGRGGNQPQHF. The chain is built from TRBV10-2 and TRBJ1-5; maybe TRBD1 (5 bases). CDR3 size: 14 residues. Germline CDR1 reads WSHSY; CDR2 reads SAAADI. Deletions cut 6 bases from V and 2 bases from J, with 11 bases between.

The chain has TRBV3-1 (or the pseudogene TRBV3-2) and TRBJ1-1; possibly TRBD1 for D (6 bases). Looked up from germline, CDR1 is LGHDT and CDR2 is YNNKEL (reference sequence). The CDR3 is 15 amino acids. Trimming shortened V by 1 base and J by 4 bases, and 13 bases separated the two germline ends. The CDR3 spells CASSQGAGVITEAFF. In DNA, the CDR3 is TGTGCCAGCAGCCAAGGAGCAGGGGTCATCACTGAAGCTTTCTTT.

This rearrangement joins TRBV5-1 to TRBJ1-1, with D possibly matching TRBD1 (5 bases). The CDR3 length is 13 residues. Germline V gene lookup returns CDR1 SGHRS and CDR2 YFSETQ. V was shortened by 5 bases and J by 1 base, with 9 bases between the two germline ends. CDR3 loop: CASRRQGNTEAFF. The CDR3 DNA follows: TGCGCCAGCAGGCGGCAGGGGAACACTGAAGCTTTCTTT.

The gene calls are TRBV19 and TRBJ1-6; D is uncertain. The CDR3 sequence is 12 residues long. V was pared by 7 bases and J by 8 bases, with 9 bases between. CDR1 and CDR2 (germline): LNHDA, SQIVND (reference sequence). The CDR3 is CASTDTDSPLHF. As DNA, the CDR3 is TGTGCCAGTACCGATACGGATTCACCCCTCCACTTT. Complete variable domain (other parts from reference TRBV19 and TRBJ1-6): DGGITQSPKYLFRKEGQNVTLSCEQNLNHDAMYWYRQDPGQGLRLIYYSQIVNDFQKGDIAEGYSVSREKKESFPLTVTSAQKNPTAFYLCASTDTDSPLHFGNGTRLTVT.

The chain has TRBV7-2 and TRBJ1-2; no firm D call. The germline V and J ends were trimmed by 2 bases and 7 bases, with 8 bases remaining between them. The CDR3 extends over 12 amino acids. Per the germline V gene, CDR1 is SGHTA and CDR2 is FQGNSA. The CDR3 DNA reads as TGTGCCAGCAGCTTACGTCAACTTGGCTACACCTTC. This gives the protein CASSLRQLGYTF.

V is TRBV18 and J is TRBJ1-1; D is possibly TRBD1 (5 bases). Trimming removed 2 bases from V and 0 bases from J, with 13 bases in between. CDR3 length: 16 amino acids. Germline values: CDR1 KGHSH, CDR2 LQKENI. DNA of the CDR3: TGTGCCAGCTCACCAAGCGGGGCAGGGATGAACACTGAAGCTTTCTTT. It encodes CASSPSGAGMNTEAFF.

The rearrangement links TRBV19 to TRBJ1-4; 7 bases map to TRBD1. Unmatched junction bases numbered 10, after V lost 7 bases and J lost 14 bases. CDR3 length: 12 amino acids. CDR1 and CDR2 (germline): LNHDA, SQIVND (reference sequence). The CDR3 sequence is CASNVRTGRLFF. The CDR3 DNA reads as TGTGCCAGTAATGTGCGGACAGGTCGGCTGTTTTTT. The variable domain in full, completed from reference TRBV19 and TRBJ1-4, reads DGGITQSPKYLFRKEGQNVTLSCEQNLNHDAMYWYRQDPGQGLRLIYYSQIVNDFQKGDIAEGYSVSREKKESFPLTVTSAQKNPTAFYLCASNVRTGRLFFGSGTQLSVL.

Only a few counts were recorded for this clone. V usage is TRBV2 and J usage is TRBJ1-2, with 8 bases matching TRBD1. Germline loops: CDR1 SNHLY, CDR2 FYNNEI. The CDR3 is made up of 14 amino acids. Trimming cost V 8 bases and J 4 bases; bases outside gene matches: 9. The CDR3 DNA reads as TGTGCCAGCGCTATTTCCGGGACAGGCTATGGCTACACCTTC. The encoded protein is CASAISGTGYGYTF.

CDR3 DNA: TGTGCCAGTAGTCTCCAGGGGATACAGCCCCAGCATTTT. Its translation: CASSLQGIQPQHF. This chain uses TRBV19 with TRBJ1-5; possibly TRBD1 for D (6 bases). The V and J ends lost 5 bases and 7 bases respectively, with 12 bases between them. The CDR3 has 13 amino acids. Germline values: CDR1 LNHDA, CDR2 SQIVND (reference sequence).